Listed below are T cell receptor beta chains from one sample, sequenced in a study of blood T cells in healthy people across ages. MiXCR, run by TCRdb on the 5' RACE reads, gives a single entry per CDR3 protein. Of roughly 1,500,000 distinct CDR3 sequences detected, 30% to 35% appear once; the ten largest clones hold about 10%. Material for sequencing was blood. The receptor set was obtained from a young woman in good health. The CDR3 runs from the conserved cysteine through the conserved F or W. The D gene is left open where the match is weak. Rows may omit the clone size; those that give it use once, few, many or a size class.

J gene: TRBJ2-5; V gene: TRBV9; clone size: -; D gene: TRBD2; CDR3 protein: CASSVSGGYQETQYF
J gene: TRBJ1-1; V gene: TRBV5-1; clone size: -; D gene: TRBD1; CDR3 protein: CTSSSTGTGVFAFF
J gene: TRBJ2-3; V gene: TRBV5-8; clone size: few; D gene: TRBD2; CDR3 protein: CASSLGLTSGSLGADTQYF
J gene: TRBJ2-5; V gene: TRBV13; clone size: -; D gene: -; CDR3 protein: CASSLKEAQYF
J gene: TRBJ2-3; V gene: TRBV21-1; clone size: -; D gene: -; CDR3 protein: CASSSIGPGTYTDTQYF
J gene: TRBJ2-5; V gene: TRBV18; clone size: few; D gene: -; CDR3 protein: CASSTEGETQYF
J gene: TRBJ2-1; V gene: TRBV30; clone size: once; D gene: TRBD2; CDR3 protein: CAWSVLAGSDEQFF
J gene: TRBJ1-5; V gene: TRBV20-1; clone size: -; D gene: TRBD1; CDR3 protein: CSAGDRGARPQHF
J gene: -; V gene: TRBV18; clone size: -; D gene: -; CDR3 protein: CASSSTGGRVQNEQYF
J gene: TRBJ1-4; V gene: TRBV3-1; clone size: -; D gene: -; CDR3 protein: CASSSTRATNEKLFF
J gene: TRBJ1-1; V gene: TRBV9; clone size: few; D gene: -; CDR3 protein: CASSVGQGPLQPEAFF
J gene: TRBJ2-5; V gene: TRBV6-1; clone size: many; D gene: -; CDR3 protein: CASIGIQETQYF
J gene: TRBJ1-2; V gene: TRBV28; clone size: -; D gene: TRBD1; CDR3 protein: CASSLDGQGAQSYGYTF
J gene: TRBJ2-4; V gene: TRBV25-1; clone size: -; D gene: -; CDR3 protein: CASSARAPSQYF
J gene: TRBJ2-7; V gene: TRBV5-1; clone size: few; D gene: -; CDR3 protein: CASSLDMGFYEQYF
J gene: TRBJ2-1; V gene: TRBV25-1; clone size: -; D gene: TRBD2; CDR3 protein: CATPLGTSCDEQFF
J gene: TRBJ2-1; V gene: TRBV6-1; clone size: -; D gene: -; CDR3 protein: CASSEAQATLREQFF
J gene: -; V gene: TRBV7-2; clone size: -; D gene: TRBD2; CDR3 protein: CASSLEGRLAGTYEQYF
J gene: TRBJ2-3; V gene: TRBV5-1; clone size: few; D gene: TRBD1; CDR3 protein: CASSSTGTVSTDTQYF
J gene: TRBJ2-7; V gene: TRBV4-2; clone size: -; D gene: -; CDR3 protein: CASSLLGVAGTGYEQYF
J gene: TRBJ2-3; V gene: TRBV4-2; clone size: few; D gene: TRBD2; CDR3 protein: CASSQEEASGVKDTQYF
J gene: TRBJ2-6; V gene: TRBV6-1; clone size: -; D gene: TRBD1; CDR3 protein: CASSVGTGKPGANVLTF
J gene: TRBJ2-1; V gene: TRBV19; clone size: few; D gene: -; CDR3 protein: CASSMAHGRSSYNEQFF
J gene: TRBJ2-7; V gene: TRBV27; clone size: few; D gene: -; CDR3 protein: CASSSGSSSYEQYF
J gene: TRBJ2-3; V gene: TRBV5-1; clone size: -; D gene: TRBD2; CDR3 protein: CASSFPGGDTDTQYF
J gene: TRBJ2-7; V gene: TRBV7-2; clone size: -; D gene: -; CDR3 protein: CASSLEEEPGHPADEQYF
J gene: TRBJ2-5; V gene: TRBV7-8; clone size: -; D gene: -; CDR3 protein: CASSLGGLGSLWNF
J gene: TRBJ2-7; V gene: TRBV20-1; clone size: many; D gene: -; CDR3 protein: CSAREVAPYEQYF
J gene: TRBJ1-5; V gene: TRBV27; clone size: -; D gene: -; CDR3 protein: CVSSFQGYQPQHF
J gene: TRBJ2-1; V gene: TRBV11-2; clone size: few; D gene: TRBD2; CDR3 protein: CASSHNPGLAGGYNEQFF
J gene: TRBJ1-5; V gene: TRBV20-1; clone size: -; D gene: -; CDR3 protein: CSAGGGGGQPQHF
J gene: TRBJ1-1; V gene: TRBV3-1; clone size: many; D gene: -; CDR3 protein: CASSQVADEAFF
J gene: TRBJ2-3; V gene: TRBV3-1; clone size: -; D gene: TRBD2; CDR3 protein: CASSQFGALGGDTQYF
J gene: TRBJ2-1; V gene: TRBV20-1; clone size: -; D gene: TRBD2; CDR3 protein: CSARPLGGGRRGEQFF
J gene: TRBJ2-1; V gene: TRBV3-1; clone size: -; D gene: -; CDR3 protein: CASSQAPPMGNVRYNEQFF
J gene: TRBJ2-1; V gene: TRBV2; clone size: -; D gene: TRBD2; CDR3 protein: CASRASGGRETQFF
J gene: TRBJ1-1; V gene: TRBV20-1; clone size: -; D gene: -; CDR3 protein: CSARAGVGEAFF
J gene: TRBJ1-5; V gene: TRBV7-9; clone size: -; D gene: -; CDR3 protein: CASSPGAEPNQPQHF
J gene: TRBJ2-7; V gene: TRBV28; clone size: -; D gene: -; CDR3 protein: CASTKGGLTAYEQYF
J gene: TRBJ2-1; V gene: TRBV30; clone size: -; D gene: TRBD2; CDR3 protein: CAWSVASGRRVEQFF
J gene: TRBJ2-1; V gene: TRBV25-1; clone size: -; D gene: -; CDR3 protein: CASSEGRHNFYNEQFF
J gene: TRBJ1-6; V gene: TRBV7-8; clone size: -; D gene: -; CDR3 protein: CASSLDPGSPPHF
J gene: -; V gene: TRBV18; clone size: -; D gene: TRBD1; CDR3 protein: CASSPPRDRGSYNEQYF
J gene: TRBJ2-5; V gene: TRBV27; clone size: -; D gene: TRBD1; CDR3 protein: CANSSIAPGQQETQYF
J gene: TRBJ2-1; V gene: TRBV20-1; clone size: few; D gene: -; CDR3 protein: CSAPPDPARENEQFF
J gene: TRBJ2-5; V gene: TRBV9; clone size: few; D gene: TRBD2; CDR3 protein: CASSVAGGGAIETQYF
J gene: TRBJ2-7; V gene: TRBV4-1; clone size: many; D gene: -; CDR3 protein: CASSLWDFYEQYF
J gene: TRBJ1-5; V gene: TRBV4-1; clone size: few; D gene: -; CDR3 protein: CASSQDKGWQQPQHF
J gene: TRBJ2-7; V gene: TRBV21-1; clone size: -; D gene: -; CDR3 protein: CASSPLGEGSSYEQYF